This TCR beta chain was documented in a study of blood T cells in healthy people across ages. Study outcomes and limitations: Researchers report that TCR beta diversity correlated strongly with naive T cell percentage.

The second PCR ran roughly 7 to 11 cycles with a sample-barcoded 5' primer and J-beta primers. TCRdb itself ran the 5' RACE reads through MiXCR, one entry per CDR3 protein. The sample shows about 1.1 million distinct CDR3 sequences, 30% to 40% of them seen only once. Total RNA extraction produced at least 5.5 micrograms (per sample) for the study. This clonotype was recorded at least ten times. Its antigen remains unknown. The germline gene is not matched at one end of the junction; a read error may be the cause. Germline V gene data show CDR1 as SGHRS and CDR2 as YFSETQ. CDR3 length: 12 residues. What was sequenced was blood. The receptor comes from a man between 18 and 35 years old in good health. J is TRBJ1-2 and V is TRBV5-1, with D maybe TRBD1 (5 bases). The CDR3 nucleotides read TGTGCCAGCAGCTCCGACAGCTATGGCTACACCTTC. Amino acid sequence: CASSSDSYGYTF.